This T cell receptor beta chain was identified during a study of radiation and T cells in renal cell carcinoma. The V gene's germline CDR1 is MNHGY and CDR2 SVAAGI. V was pared by 3 bases and J by 4 bases, with 9 bases of the junction left unmatched. This CDR3 contains 18 residues. Whole-study results and caveats: Top tumor clonotypes rose in blood 2 weeks post-radiation, then contracted. Without pretreatment biopsies, baseline tumor clonotype presence was undetermined.

The sample holds a few counts of this clone. Its antigen remains unknown. Time point given: blood 4 weeks post-SBRT, at nephrectomy. Treatment meaning: 15 Gy SBRT to primary tumor, nephrectomy 4 weeks later. Nephrectomy followed 15 Gy stereotactic body radiation by 4 weeks. Clear cell pathology was present in this patient's renal cell carcinoma. The table came from immunoSEQ multiplex PCR; TCRdb's copy has only in-frame clones and leaves some out. The repertoire holds fewer than 200,000 clones, with 88% as singletons. The sequenced sample was blood, obtained from a patient whose treatment included radiotherapy and nephrectomy. The source is a woman between 45 and 65 years old with renal cell carcinoma. This chain uses TRBV6-9 with TRBJ1-4; 12 bases map to TRBD1. The CDR3 is CASSYRGTGGSFNEKLFF. In DNA, the CDR3 is TGTGCCAGCAGTTACCGTGGGACAGGGGGCAGTTTTAATGAAAAACTGTTTTTT.